Listed here are 11 T cell receptor beta chains from one sample, sequenced in a study of shared clonotypes between healthy human individuals. Libraries were prepared by immunoSEQ multiplex PCR; TCRdb keeps only in-frame clonotypes and omits some of them. Of roughly 2,500,000 clones listed, under 95% are singletons. The sample consisted of naive CD4+ T cells from PBMCs. Indicated subset: CD45RA+ positively selected. The receptors here all came from a man between 18 and 35 years old in good health. Some clones in this sample may be carry-over from other donors' samples.

The chain carries TRBV9 and TRBJ2-3; 11 bases are a match to TRBD2. Unmatched junction bases numbered 3, after V lost 4 bases and J lost 2 bases. The CDR3 runs 15 residues. Germline-derived CDR1 and CDR2 are SGDLS and YYNGEE. CDR3 nucleotide sequence: TGTGCCAGCAGCATACTAGCGGGGGTCACAGATACGCAGTATTTT. It encodes CASSILAGVTDTQYF.

The chain uses TRBV15 and TRBJ2-1, with 10 bases aligning to TRBD2. CDR1 is LNHNV and CDR2 is YYDKDF in the germline V gene (reference sequence). This CDR3 has 17 amino acids. J was trimmed by 3 bases and V by 1 base; bases with no gene match: 6. The DNA for the CDR3 is TGTGCCACCAGCAGAGTATCCGCTAGCGGGAGCTACAATGAGCAGTTCTTC. It codes for CATSRVSASGSYNEQFF.

This chain uses TRBV19 with TRBJ2-5; D unclear. Per the germline V gene, CDR1 is LNHDA and CDR2 is SQIVND (reference sequence). The CDR3 sequence is 14 residues long. V lost 5 bases to trimming and J lost 5 bases, with 15 bases between them. This chain's CDR3 is CASSPTALLETQYF. CDR3 nucleotides: TGTGCCAGTAGTCCTACAGCACTACTCGAGACCCAGTACTTC.

Remarks on this clone: This specimen includes other DNA sequences encoding the same CDR3. This chain links TRBV28 with TRBJ1-4, with D possibly TRBD1 on 5 matching bases. From germline, CDR1 is MDHEN and CDR2 SYDVKM. The CDR3 has 13 amino acids. V was clipped by 5 bases and J by 4 bases, with 8 bases between them. CDR3 region: CASSLDSNEKLFF. Written as DNA, the CDR3 is TGTGCCAGCAGTCTAGACAGTAATGAAAAACTGTTTTTT.

The chain uses TRBV19 and TRBJ1-4, with D perhaps matching TRBD1 (5 bases). Germline V gene sequence: CDR1 LNHDA, CDR2 SQIVND (reference sequence). Deletions cut 8 bases from V and 9 bases from J, with 16 bases between. The CDR3 is made up of 13 amino acids. The CDR3 nucleotides read TGTGCCAGTGCAAGCCGGGACGGTAAAAAACTGTTTTTT. The encoded protein is CASASRDGKKLFF.

The chain employs TRBV6-6 and TRBJ2-3; D gene unclear. Trimming removed 6 bases at V and 0 bases at J, with 13 bases between. The CDR3 has 15 amino acids. Germline V gene data show CDR1 as MNHNY and CDR2 as SVGAGI (reference sequence). CDR3 DNA: TGTGCCAGCAGAAGGACGCTCACTAGCACAGATACGCAGTATTTT. Translation: CASRRTLTSTDTQYF.

This clone is a singleton in its sample. The J gene is TRBJ1-2, the V gene TRBV5-1; 9 bases align to TRBD1. In germline, CDR1 is SGHRS, CDR2 YFSETQ. With 4 bases clipped from V and 7 bases from J, the junction kept 8 bases outside the gene matches. The CDR3 spans 14 residues. CDR3 sequence: CASSAGGTGFGYTF. The CDR3 coding sequence is TGCGCCAGCAGCGCGGGCGGGACAGGGTTTGGCTACACCTTC.

The chain employs TRBV14 and TRBJ2-7; 7 bases agree with TRBD1. Germline CDR1 is SGHDN and CDR2 is FVKESK. V was pared by 4 bases and J by 7 bases, with 13 bases of the junction left unmatched. The CDR3 has 15 residues. As DNA, the CDR3 is TGTGCCAGCAGCCCGGGGCCAGGGGGTCCGTGGGAGCAGTACTTC. This sequence encodes CASSPGPGGPWEQYF.

The chain employs TRBV11-2 and TRBJ1-1; 7 bases match TRBD1. The CDR3 runs 14 residues. From germline, CDR1 is SGHAT and CDR2 FQNNGV. Germline trimming cut 1 base from V and 8 bases from J; bases unmatched to any gene: 7. CDR3 DNA: TGTGCCAGCAGCTTAGTAGCAGGGGGGGTGGAAGCTTTCTTT. Translated: CASSLVAGGVEAFF.

The genes are TRBV19 and TRBJ2-2, with 8 bases that match TRBD1. V gave up 5 bases and J gave up 2 bases; unmatched junction bases: 7. The CDR3 has 16 residues. The germline V gene has CDR1 LNHDA and CDR2 SQIVND (reference sequence). The CDR3, as DNA: TGTGCCAGTAGTCGGGGGCAGGGGGCAAACACCGGGGAGCTGTTTTTT. This encodes CASSRGQGANTGELFF.

The genes are TRBV28 and TRBJ2-7; 11 positions match TRBD2. This CDR3 has 16 amino acids. Germline loops: CDR1 MDHEN, CDR2 SYDVKM. V trimming: 7 bases; J trimming: 5 bases; junction bases outside the gene matches: 13. The CDR3 reads CASNSPAGLAAHEQYF. In DNA, the CDR3 is TGTGCCAGCAATTCCCCGGCGGGACTAGCGGCCCACGAGCAGTACTTC.